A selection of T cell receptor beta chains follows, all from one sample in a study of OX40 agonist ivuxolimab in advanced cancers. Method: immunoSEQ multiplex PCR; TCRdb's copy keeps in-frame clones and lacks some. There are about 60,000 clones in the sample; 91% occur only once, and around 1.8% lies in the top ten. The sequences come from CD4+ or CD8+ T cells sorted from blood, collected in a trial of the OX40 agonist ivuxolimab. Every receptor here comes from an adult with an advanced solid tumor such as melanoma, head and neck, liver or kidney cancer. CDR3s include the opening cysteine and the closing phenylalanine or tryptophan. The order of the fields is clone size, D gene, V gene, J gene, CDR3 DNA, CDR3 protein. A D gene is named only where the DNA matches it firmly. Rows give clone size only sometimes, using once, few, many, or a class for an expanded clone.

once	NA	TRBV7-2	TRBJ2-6	TGTGCCAGCAGCTTAGCGCGTTCGGGCCGTGGGGCCAACGTCCTGACTTTC	CASSLARSGRGANVLTF
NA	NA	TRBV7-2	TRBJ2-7	TGTGCCAGCAGCTTACACTCTACCTACGAGCAGTACTTC	CASSLHSTYEQYF
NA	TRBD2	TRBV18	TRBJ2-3	TGTGCCAGCACCGAGCGGGGGGACACAGATACGCAGTATTTT	CASTERGDTDTQYF
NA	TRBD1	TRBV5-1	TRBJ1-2	TGCGCCAGCAGCCTTGGACAGGCTAACTATGGCTACACCTTC	CASSLGQANYGYTF
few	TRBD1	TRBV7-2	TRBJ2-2	TGTGCCAGCAGCTTAAGGACAGGGGGCGGACTGGGCACCGGGGAGCTGTTTTTT	CASSLRTGGGLGTGELFF
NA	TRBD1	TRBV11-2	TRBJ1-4	TGTGCCAGCAGCAGAAGACAGGGGCCTGTAAAACTGTTTTTT	CASSRRQGPVKLFF
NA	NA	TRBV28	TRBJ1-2	TGTGCCAGCAGTTTAGGAGCCCAAAGGTATGGCTACACCTTC	CASSLGAQRYGYTF
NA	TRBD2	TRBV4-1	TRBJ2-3	TGCGCCAGCAGCCAAATATCACTAGCGGTCCACATCACAGATACGCAGTATTTT	CASSQISLAVHITDTQYF
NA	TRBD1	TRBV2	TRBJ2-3	TGTGCCAGCAACTTGTCCCGGGACAGGGCCACAAAAAACACAGATACGCAGTATTTT	CASNLSRDRATKNTDTQYF
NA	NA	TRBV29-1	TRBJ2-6	TGCAGCGTTGAAGACAGTTACTCTGGGGCCAACGTCCTGACTTTC	CSVEDSYSGANVLTF
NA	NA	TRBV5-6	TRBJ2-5	TGTGCCAGCAGCTTGGAGCCTGGTTTTCTAGAGACCCAGTACTTC	CASSLEPGFLETQYF
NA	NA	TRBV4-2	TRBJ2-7	TGTGCCAGCAGCCAAGCATGGCGGCAGGGTAACGAGCAGTACTTC	CASSQAWRQGNEQYF
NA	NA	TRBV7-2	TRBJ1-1	TGTGCCAGCAGCTTAGTGGAACGGATGAACACTGAAGCTTTCTTT	CASSLVERMNTEAFF
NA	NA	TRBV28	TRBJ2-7	TGTGCCAGCAGTTTATCCCTCTACTCCAGACAGGACTACGAGCAGTACTTC	CASSLSLYSRQDYEQYF
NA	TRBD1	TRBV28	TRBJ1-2	TGTGCCAGCAGTTCCCCCATCAGGGGGCGCGGCTATGGCTACACCTTC	CASSSPIRGRGYGYTF
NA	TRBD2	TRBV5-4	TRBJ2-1	TGTGCCAGCAGCTTGGACTTAGCGGGGGTTGACAATGAGCAGTTCTTC	CASSLDLAGVDNEQFF
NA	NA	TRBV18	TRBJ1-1	TGTGCCAGCTCACCACCGGCAGGGAGGGACACTGAAGCTTTCTTT	CASSPPAGRDTEAFF
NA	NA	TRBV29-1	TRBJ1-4	TGCAGCGGCCTACAAAGTACAAAACTGTTTTTT	CSGLQSTKLFF
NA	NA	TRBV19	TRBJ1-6	TGTGCCAGTGAAGAAACATGGGGGAATTCACCCCTCCACTTT	CASEETWGNSPLHF
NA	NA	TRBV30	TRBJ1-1	TGTGCCTGGGGGTACGGAGGGACTGAAGCTTTCTTT	CAWGYGGTEAFF
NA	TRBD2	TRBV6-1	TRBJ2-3	TGTGCCAGCAGTGAGGCAAGACTAGCGGCTGGGGTGGATACGCAGTATTTT	CASSEARLAAGVDTQYF
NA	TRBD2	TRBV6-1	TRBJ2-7	TGTGCCAGCAGGGAAACTAGCGGTCCCTACGAGCAGTACTTC	CASRETSGPYEQYF
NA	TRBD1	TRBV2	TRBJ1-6	TGTGCCAGCAGAGAAATTGGGGGACAGGATTCACCCCTCCACTTT	CASREIGGQDSPLHF
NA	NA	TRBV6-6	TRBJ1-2	TGTGCCAGCACCGGGACAAATCCTAACTATGGCTACACCTTC	CASTGTNPNYGYTF
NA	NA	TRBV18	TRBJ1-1	TGTGCCAGCTCACCGAGGAAGCTCCCGGGGACTGAAGCTTTCTTT	CASSPRKLPGTEAFF
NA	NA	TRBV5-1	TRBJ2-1	TGCGCCAGCAGCTCCCTACAGGGTTCCTACAATGAGCAGTTCTTC	CASSSLQGSYNEQFF
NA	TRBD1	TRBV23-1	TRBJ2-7	TGCGCCAGCAGTCCCCAGGGGGCCTCCTACGAGCAGTACTTC	CASSPQGASYEQYF
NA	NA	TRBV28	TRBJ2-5	TGTGCCAGCAGTTTATACCTAGCAGTACCGGAGACCCAGTACTTC	CASSLYLAVPETQYF
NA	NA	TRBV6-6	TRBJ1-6	TGTGCCAGCAGTTACGCCGATTCACCCCTCCACTTT	CASSYADSPLHF